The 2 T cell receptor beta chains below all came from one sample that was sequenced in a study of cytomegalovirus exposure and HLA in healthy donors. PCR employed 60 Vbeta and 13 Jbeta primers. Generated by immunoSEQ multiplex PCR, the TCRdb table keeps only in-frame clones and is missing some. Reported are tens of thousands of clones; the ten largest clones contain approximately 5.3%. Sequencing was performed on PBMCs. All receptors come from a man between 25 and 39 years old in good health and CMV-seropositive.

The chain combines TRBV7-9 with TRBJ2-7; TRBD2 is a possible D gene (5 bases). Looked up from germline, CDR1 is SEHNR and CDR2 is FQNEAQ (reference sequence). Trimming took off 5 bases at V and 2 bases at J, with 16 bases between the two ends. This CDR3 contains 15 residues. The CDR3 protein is CASSPWRVETYEQYF. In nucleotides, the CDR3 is TGTGCCAGCAGCCCCTGGCGGGTCGAGACCTACGAGCAGTACTTC.

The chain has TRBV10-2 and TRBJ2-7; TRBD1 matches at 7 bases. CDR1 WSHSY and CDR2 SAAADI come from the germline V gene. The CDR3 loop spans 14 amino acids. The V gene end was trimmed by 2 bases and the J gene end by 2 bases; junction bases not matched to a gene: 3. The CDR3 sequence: CASSETGETYEQYF. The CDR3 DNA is TGCGCCAGCAGTGAGACAGGGGAGACCTACGAGCAGTACTTC.